Listed below are T cell receptor beta chains from one sample, sequenced in a study of a mutant IDH1 vaccine in newly diagnosed glioma. These receptors lack a known antigen. Sequencing used immunoSEQ multiplex PCR; TCRdb keeps in-frame clones, though not all of them. The repertoire consists of about 68,000 clones, with approximately 81% occurring once and the leading ten covering 10% to 15%. Sequencing used PBMCs, obtained from a glioma patient whose treatment included an IDH1 peptide vaccine. The receptor source for this set is a man younger than 35 with glioma. The CDR3 runs from the conserved cysteine through the conserved F or W. The D gene is left open where the match is weak. Size values are once, few and many counts, or a class for expanded clones, and some rows have none.

CASSFGQLAYEQYF,TGTGCCAGCAGCTTCGGACAGCTAGCCTACGAGCAGTACTTC,TRBJ2-7,NA,14,NA,TRBV28
CASRKGGTGSYEQYF,TGTGCCAGCAGAAAAGGCGGGACAGGGTCCTACGAGCAGTACTTC,TRBJ2-7,TRBD1,15,NA,TRBV25-1
CASSYMGQGAEKLFF,TGTGCCAGCAGTTACATGGGACAGGGTGCAGAAAAACTGTTTTTT,TRBJ1-4,TRBD1,15,NA,TRBV6-6
CASSRTPSYEQYF,TGTGCTAGCAGCCGGACCCCGAGTTACGAGCAGTACTTC,TRBJ2-7,NA,13,NA,TRBV7-7
CASSPVRGGNYGYTF,TGTGCCAGCTCACCGGTCAGGGGCGGGAACTATGGCTACACCTTC,TRBJ1-2,NA,15,NA,TRBV18
CASSNSLPGEGYTF,TGTGCCAGTAGCAACAGCCTCCCGGGGGAGGGCTACACCTTC,TRBJ1-2,NA,14,NA,TRBV19
CASTRDRPYNEQFF,TGTGCCAGCACCCGGGACAGACCCTACAATGAGCAGTTCTTC,TRBJ2-1,TRBD1,14,once,TRBV6-1
CASSQDPGGSSSGNTIYF,TGCGCCAGCAGCCAAGATCCTGGAGGCAGCTCCTCTGGAAACACCATATATTTT,TRBJ1-3,NA,18,NA,TRBV4-3
CASSGVSGNTIYF,TGTGCCAGTAGTGGAGTATCTGGAAACACCATATATTTT,TRBJ1-3,NA,13,NA,TRBV19
CASSIDALPREPQHF,TGTGCCAGTAGTATAGATGCTCTCCCCAGGGAGCCCCAGCATTTT,TRBJ1-5,NA,15,NA,TRBV19
CASSQEGTSALGEQFF,TGTGCCAGCAGCCAAGAAGGGACTAGCGCCCTTGGTGAGCAGTTCTTC,TRBJ2-1,TRBD2,16,few,TRBV4-2
CASRVALEEYNEQFF,TGTGCCAGCAGGGTAGCCTTGGAGGAATACAATGAGCAGTTCTTC,TRBJ2-1,NA,15,NA,TRBV28
CASSLDPYGYTF,TGTGCCAGCAGCTTAGACCCCTATGGCTACACCTTC,TRBJ1-2,NA,12,few,TRBV7-9
CASSLARDGEAFF,TGCGCCAGCAGCTTGGCACGAGACGGTGAAGCTTTCTTT,TRBJ1-1,NA,13,once,TRBV5-1
CASSLGGFRANVLTF,TGTGCCAGCAGCTTGGGGGGTTTTAGGGCCAACGTCCTGACTTTC,TRBJ2-6,NA,15,NA,TRBV7-3
CASSTPRSNTEAFF,TGTGCCAGCAGTACCCCCAGAAGTAACACTGAAGCTTTCTTT,TRBJ1-1,NA,14,few,TRBV27
CAISESMRALAEAFF,TGTGCCATCAGTGAGTCGATGAGGGCTCTGGCTGAAGCTTTCTTT,TRBJ1-1,NA,15,NA,TRBV10-3
CASSQGQGAGGYTF,TGTGCCAGCAGCCAGGGACAGGGGGCCGGTGGCTACACCTTC,TRBJ1-2,TRBD1,14,once,TRBV14
CASSKTGSGGDEAFF,TGTGCCAGCAGCAAAACCGGAAGTGGGGGTGATGAAGCTTTCTTT,TRBJ1-1,NA,15,NA,TRBV21-1
CASSVAGTGTHEKLFF,TGTGCCAGCAGCGTAGCTGGGACAGGCACACATGAAAAACTGTTTTTT,TRBJ1-4,TRBD1,16,NA,TRBV9
CASSGRRGVLLGAEAFF,TGTGCCAGCAGCGGGCGGCGGGGGGTTTTGCTGGGAGCTGAAGCTTTCTTT,TRBJ1-1,NA,17,NA,TRBV5-4
CASSLGGDYEQYF,TGTGCCAGCAGCTTAGGGGGGGACTACGAGCAGTACTTC,TRBJ2-7,NA,13,few,TRBV7-9
CASSLGRGQYEQYF,TGTGCCAGCAGCCTAGGGAGGGGCCAATACGAGCAGTACTTC,TRBJ2-7,TRBD2,14,NA,TRBV7-2
CASSSGQGGSDTQYF,TGTGCCAGCAGTTCCGGACAGGGGGGCTCAGATACGCAGTATTTT,TRBJ2-3,TRBD1,15,NA,TRBV6-6
CASSPGQSYEKLFF,TGTGCCAGCAGCCCCGGACAAAGCTATGAAAAACTGTTTTTT,TRBJ1-4,NA,14,NA,TRBV28
CASSLGDFEDTQYF,TGTGCCAGCAGCTTAGGGGACTTTGAAGATACGCAGTATTTT,TRBJ2-3,NA,14,NA,TRBV7-9
CATRPDFSSYNEQFF,TGTGCCACCAGGCCTGATTTCAGCTCCTACAATGAGCAGTTCTTC,TRBJ2-1,NA,15,NA,TRBV15
CAWSGNSGMDTQYF,TGTGCCTGGAGTGGGAATAGCGGGATGGATACGCAGTATTTT,TRBJ2-3,TRBD2,14,NA,TRBV30
CASSSRGAAGSTEAFF,TGTGCCAGCAGCTCACGCGGGGCCGCGGGGTCGACTGAAGCTTTCTTT,TRBJ1-1,NA,16,once,TRBV28
CASSKDRVDGYTF,TGTGCCAGCAGTAAGGACAGGGTGGATGGCTACACCTTC,TRBJ1-2,TRBD1,13,NA,TRBV7-8
CAISERVGYNEQFF,TGTGCCATCAGTGAAAGGGTCGGGTACAATGAGCAGTTCTTC,TRBJ2-1,NA,14,NA,TRBV10-3
CASSKAGAGSAEAFF,TGTGCCAGCAGCAAAGCGGGGGCTGGGAGCGCTGAAGCTTTCTTT,TRBJ1-1,NA,15,few,TRBV7-2
CASSLAGNTEAFF,TGTGCCAGCAGCTTAGCGGGAAACACTGAAGCTTTCTTT,TRBJ1-1,NA,13,few,TRBV7-6
CASSSGGAQPQHF,TGTGCCAGCAGCTCCGGGGGAGCCCAGCCCCAGCATTTT,TRBJ1-5,NA,13,few,TRBV7-2
CASSWRGGNEQFF,TGTGCCAGCAGTTGGAGAGGGGGAAATGAGCAGTTCTTC,TRBJ2-1,NA,13,NA,TRBV27